Listed here is a single T cell receptor (beta chain). Its matching antigen is unknown. This sample stems from a study of vaccination effects on CD4 cells after COVID-19. Points from the study as a whole: Common cold coronavirus cross-reactivity was shown by only 1 of 255 vaccine-induced clones in healthy vaccinees.

ViraFEST assay sequencing came after antigen-specific CD4+ T cells were expanded with viral peptide pools. Following culture for more than 9 days, CD4+ T cells were isolated. It was two doses of either the BNT162b2 or mRNA-1273 vaccine that participants received. All vaccine recipients tested negative for nucleocapsid antibodies and had never contracted SARS-CoV-2 infection. Supplemented with about 10 IU/ml IL-2 and roughly 10 ug/ml peptides, approximately 2 million PBMC per well were kept in culture. The authors replaced half the medium with IL-2 medium on days 3 and 7. Germline CDR1 is GTSNPN and CDR2 is SVGIG (reference sequence). The CDR3 has 17 residues. V trimming: 2 bases; J trimming: 10 bases; junction bases outside the gene matches: 18. Measured with immunoSEQ multiplex PCR; TCRdb has only the in-frame clones, and not every one. The sample shows about 16,000 clones, around 76% of them seen only once.

This sequence was found in a human donor who received a COVID-19 vaccine. The chain uses TRBV30 and TRBJ1-1; 11 positions match TRBD1. The input for sequencing was CD4+ T cells from PBMCs cultured with HCoV-NL63 spike peptides, taken after COVID-19 vaccination. This CDR3 reads CAWSNKNTGQGVRGAFF. In DNA form, the CDR3 reads TGTGCCTGGAGTAACAAAAACACGGGACAGGGGGTTCGTGGAGCTTTCTTT.